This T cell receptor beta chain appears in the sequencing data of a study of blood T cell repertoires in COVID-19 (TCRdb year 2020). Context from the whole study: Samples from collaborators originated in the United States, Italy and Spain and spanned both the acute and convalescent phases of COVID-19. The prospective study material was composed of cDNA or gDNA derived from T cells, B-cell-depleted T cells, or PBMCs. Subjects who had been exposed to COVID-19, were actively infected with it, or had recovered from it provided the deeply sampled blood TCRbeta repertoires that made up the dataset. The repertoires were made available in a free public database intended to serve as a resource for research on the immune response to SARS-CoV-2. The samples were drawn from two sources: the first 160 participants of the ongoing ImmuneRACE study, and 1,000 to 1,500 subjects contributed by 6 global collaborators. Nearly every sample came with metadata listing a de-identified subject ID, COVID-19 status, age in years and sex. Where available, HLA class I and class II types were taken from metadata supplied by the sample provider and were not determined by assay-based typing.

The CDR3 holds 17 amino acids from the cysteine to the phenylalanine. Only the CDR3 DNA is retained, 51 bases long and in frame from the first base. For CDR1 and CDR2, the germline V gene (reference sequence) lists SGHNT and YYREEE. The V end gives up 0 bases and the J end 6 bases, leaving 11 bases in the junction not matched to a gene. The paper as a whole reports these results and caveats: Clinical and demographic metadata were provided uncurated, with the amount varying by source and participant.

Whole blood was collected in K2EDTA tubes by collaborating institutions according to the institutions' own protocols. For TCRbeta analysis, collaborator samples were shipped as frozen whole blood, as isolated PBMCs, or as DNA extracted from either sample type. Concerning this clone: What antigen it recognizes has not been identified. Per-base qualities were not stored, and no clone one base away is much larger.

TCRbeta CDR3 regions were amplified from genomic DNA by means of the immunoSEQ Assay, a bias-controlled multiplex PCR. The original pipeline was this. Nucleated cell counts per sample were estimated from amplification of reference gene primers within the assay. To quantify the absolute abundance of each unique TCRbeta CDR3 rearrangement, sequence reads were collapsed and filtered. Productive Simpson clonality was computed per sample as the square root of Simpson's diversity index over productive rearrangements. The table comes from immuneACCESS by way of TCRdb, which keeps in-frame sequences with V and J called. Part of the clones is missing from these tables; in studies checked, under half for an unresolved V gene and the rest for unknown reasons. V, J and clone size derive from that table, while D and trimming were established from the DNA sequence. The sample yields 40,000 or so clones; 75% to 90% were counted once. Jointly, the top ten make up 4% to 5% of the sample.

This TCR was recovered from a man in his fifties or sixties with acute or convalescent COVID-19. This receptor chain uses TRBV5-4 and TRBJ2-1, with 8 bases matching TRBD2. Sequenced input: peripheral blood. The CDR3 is CASSLDTIRTSPNEQFF. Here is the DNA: TGTGCCAGCAGCTTGGACACTATTAGGACTAGCCCCAATGAGCAGTTCTTC. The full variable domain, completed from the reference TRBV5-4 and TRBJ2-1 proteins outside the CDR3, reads ETGVTQSPTHLIKTRGQQVTLRCSSQSGHNTVSWYQQALGQGPQFIFQYYREEENGRGNFPPRFSGLQFPNYSSELNVNALELDDSALYLCASSLDTIRTSPNEQFFGPGTRLTVL.